This T cell receptor beta chain was obtained from a study of human thymus T cells. A word on this clone: Its antigen remains unknown.

Thymus tissue was removed during corrective cardiac surgery. CDR3 size: 17 residues. CDR1 is SQVTM, CDR2 ANQGSEA, per germline. V dropped 3 bases and J dropped 4 bases, with 23 bases sitting between them. Study-level results: Biased V and J segment usage appeared in thymus and peripheral blood.

Profiling relied on immunoSEQ multiplex PCR, and the TCRdb table lists in-frame clones only, not all of them. The sample yields approximately 71,000 clones, roughly 96% seen once. This chain joins TRBV29-1 and TRBJ2-3; D might be TRBD2 (6 bases). The receptor's source is a girl under three years old with a congenital heart defect but otherwise immunologically healthy. Sequencing was carried out using thymus tissue. CDR3 in DNA: TGCAGCGTTGAGGGGAACATCGGGCTAGCGTTCGCAGATACGCAGTATTTT. It codes for CSVEGNIGLAFADTQYF.